This T cell receptor (beta chain) is drawn from a study of regulatory T cells in long-lasting Graves disease. Study summary: Patients met the persistent Graves' disease definition after over 5 years of antithyroid drugs with positive TSH receptor antibodies.

Time point indicated: persistent/refractory GD, antithyroid drugs over 5 years with positive TRAb. Making the TCR library involved RNA that had been extracted from PBMCs. TCR beta libraries were built with iRepertoire HTBI primers and Arm-PCR of CDR3 regions. TCRdb re-called the multiplex PCR reads with MiXCR, one entry per CDR3 protein. The table includes 650,000 to 700,000 distinct CDR3 sequences, 30% detected once. The source material was peripheral blood mononuclear cells (PBMCs), sampled when the disease was refractory, from a patient treated with antithyroid drugs. This sequence was found in a female donor with Graves disease.

CDR3 amino acids: CASSGWDREKLFF. As DNA, the CDR3 is TGTGCCAGCAGCGGGTGGGACAGGGAAAAACTGTTTTTT. This rearrangement joins TRBV13 to TRBJ1-4; 8 nucleotides agree with TRBD1. The CDR3 loop spans 13 amino acids. Germline lookup yields CDR1 PRHDT and CDR2 FYEKMQ (reference sequence). The V segment lost 5 bases and the J segment 8 bases; nucleotides outside the gene matches: 4. Variable domain in full (rest from reference TRBV13 and TRBJ1-4): AAGVIQSPRHLIKEKRETATLKCYPIPRHDTVYWYQQGPGQDPQFLISFYEKMQSDKGSIPDRFSAQQFSDYHSELNMSSLELGDSALYFCASSGWDREKLFFGSGTQLSVL.